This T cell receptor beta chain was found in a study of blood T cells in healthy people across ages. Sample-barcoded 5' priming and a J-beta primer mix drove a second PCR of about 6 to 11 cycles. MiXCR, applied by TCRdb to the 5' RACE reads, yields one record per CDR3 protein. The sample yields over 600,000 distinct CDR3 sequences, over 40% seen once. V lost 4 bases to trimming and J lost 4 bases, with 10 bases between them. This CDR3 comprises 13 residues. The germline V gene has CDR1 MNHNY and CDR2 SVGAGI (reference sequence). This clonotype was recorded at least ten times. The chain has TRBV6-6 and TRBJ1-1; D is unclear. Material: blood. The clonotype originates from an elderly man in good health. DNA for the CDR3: TGTGCCAGCAGTTTCGAGTCGGGCACTGAAGCTTTCTTT. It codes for CASSFESGTEAFF.